The source of this T cell receptor beta chain is a study of cytomegalovirus exposure and HLA in healthy donors. In the PCR, 60 Vbeta and 13 Jbeta primers were used. Study processing details: Roughly 76 million unique TCR beta chains, around 10 million of them shared, were counted by a later analysis. TCRdb's table, derived via immunoSEQ multiplex PCR, lists solely in-frame clones and lacks some. D and trimming come from the DNA, and the V and J calls and clone size come from that table. The sample shows about 180,000 clones, over 65% of them seen only once. Notes on this clone: Antigen unknown.

Study results and caveats: By a later analysis, the bulk of CMV-associated TCR beta chains appeared HLA-restricted. About 87% or about 30% of the time was how often most TCR beta V segments were productive, according to an earlier analysis.

The CDR3 spans 15 residues. CDR1 ENHRY and CDR2 SYGVKD come from the germline V gene. The junction had 2 bases not matched to a gene; V was cut back by 4 bases and J by 0 bases. V usage is TRBV10-3 and J usage is TRBJ2-1, with 8 bases identical to TRBD2. The specimen sequenced was PBMCs. The sequence derives from a woman aged 55-70 years in good health and CMV-seropositive. The CDR3 nucleotides are TGTGCCATCAGTGTGAGCGGGAGCTCCTACAATGAGCAGTTCTTC. Amino acid sequence: CAISVSGSSYNEQFF.